These 32 T cell receptor beta chains were all obtained from the same sample, sequenced in a study of T cells in Graves' hyperthyroidism and ophthalmopathy. From RNA transcripts, TCR beta CDR3 regions were amplified. TCR CDR3 underwent first-round RT-PCR with the HTBI primer set. TCRdb reprocessed the multiplex PCR reads with MiXCR, giving one entry per CDR3 protein. The sample yields about 700,000 distinct CDR3 sequences, less than 45% seen once. The specimen sequenced was peripheral blood or thyroid tissue (not recorded which). The receptor set was obtained from an adult man with Graves' disease, either hyperthyroidism or ophthalmopathy (not recorded which).

The V call is TRBV20-1, the J call TRBJ2-7, with a tentative D call TRBD1 (6 bases). The germline CDR1 and CDR2 sequences are DFQATT and SNEGSKA (reference sequence). Trimming removed 4 bases from V and 6 bases from J, with 19 bases in between. CDR3 length: 14 amino acids. Here the CDR3 reads CSAIKGHPLGEQYF. CDR3 DNA sequence: TGCAGTGCTATAAAGGGACATCCCCTGGGCGAGCAGTACTTC.

On this clonotype itself: A much larger clone lies a single base off, so this may be a read error. This sequence joins TRBV14 and TRBJ1-1, with unresolved D. The CDR3 length is 15 residues. The V and J ends lost 4 bases and 4 bases respectively, with 16 bases between them. Germline V gives CDR1 SGHDN, CDR2 FVKESK. The CDR3 protein is CASSRGLPRGTEAFF. CDR3 sequence (DNA): TGTGCCAGCAGCCGCGGCTTACCTCGGGGCACTGAAGCTTTCTTT.

To note about this clonotype: A much larger clone differs from this one at a single base, so this may be a read error. The rearrangement uses TRBV2 and TRBJ2-7, with a possible D match to TRBD2 (6 bases). This CDR3 region has 14 residues. The V gene lost 4 bases and the J gene lost 5 bases, with 15 bases spanning the gap. Germline CDR1 and CDR2: SNHLY and FYNNEI. This CDR3 reads CASSVPGGYNEQYF. CDR3 DNA sequence: TGTGCCAGCAGTGTCCCCGGGGGTTACAACGAGCAGTACTTC.

This chain connects TRBV10-3 to TRBJ1-6; 7 bases match TRBD1. V lost 11 bases to trimming and J lost 8 bases; unmatched junction nucleotides: 15. CDR3 length: 15 residues. CDR1 is ENHRY and CDR2 is SYGVKD in the germline V gene. The DNA of the CDR3 is TGTGCCTGGAGTTCGGGTCCGGGACAGCATTCACCCCTCCACTTT. Its protein is CAWSSGPGQHSPLHF.

V gene TRBV6-1 combines with J gene TRBJ2-7; D may be TRBD2 (6 bases). Germline V gene lookup returns CDR1 MNHNS and CDR2 SASEGT. The CDR3 contains 15 residues. Trimming stripped 6 bases from V and 1 base from J, with 16 bases between. The CDR3 DNA reads TGTGCCAGCAGCGGTAGCGGAGCCCCTTCCTACGAGCAGTACTTC. This encodes CASSGSGAPSYEQYF.

This clonotype was detected only a few times. The chain links TRBV7-2 to TRBJ2-5; maybe TRBD2 (6 bases). The CDR3 sequence is 16 residues long. CDR1 is SGHTA, CDR2 FQGNSA, per germline. The V end lost 1 base, the J end lost 4 bases, and 16 bases lay between the germline ends. CDR3 region: CASSLEHQAGRETQYF. The CDR3 DNA reads TGTGCCAGCAGCTTAGAGCATCAGGCGGGGAGAGAGACCCAGTACTTC.

This clonotype has at least ten counts. The rearrangement links TRBV7-8 to TRBJ1-1; D is undetermined. Germline lookup yields CDR1 SGHVS and CDR2 FQNEAQ. The V gene lost 2 bases and the J gene lost 1 base, with 11 bases spanning the gap. CDR3 size: 15 residues. The CDR3 loop is CASSLTGMPNTEAFF. CDR3 sequence (DNA): TGTGCCAGCAGCTTAACCGGGATGCCGAACACTGAAGCTTTCTTT.

The rearrangement links TRBV2 to TRBJ1-6, with 8 bases that match TRBD1. V was clipped by 5 bases and J by 9 bases; unmatched bases: 9. The germline CDR1 and CDR2 sequences are SNHLY and FYNNEI. The CDR3 extends over 15 amino acids. The CDR3 here is CASSFSDRGASPLHF. The CDR3 DNA sequence: TGTGCCAGCAGTTTCTCCGACAGGGGCGCTTCACCCCTCCACTTT.

The chain joins TRBV6-6 to TRBJ2-5; D is perhaps TRBD2 (5 bases). The CDR3 runs 14 residues. From germline, CDR1 is MNHNY and CDR2 SVGAGI (reference sequence). Deletions cut 6 bases from V and 5 bases from J, with 16 bases between. DNA for the CDR3: TGTGCCAGCAGCCAAGAGGGCCCTGGGGAGACCCAGTACTTC. The encoded protein is CASSQEGPGETQYF.

The CDR3 region has the DNA TGTGCCAGCAGTTACCGCAGGGCGAACACCGGGGAGCTGTTTTTT. Protein product: CASSYRRANTGELFF. The chain combines TRBV2 with TRBJ2-2, with D possibly TRBD1 on 5 matching bases. The germline gives CDR1 SNHLY, CDR2 FYNNEI. The CDR3 extends over 15 amino acids. Deletions cut 5 bases from V and 0 bases from J, with 10 bases between. Full variable domain (outside the CDR3, taken from reference TRBV2 and TRBJ2-2): EPEVTQTPSHQVTQMGQEVILRCVPISNHLYFYWYRQILGQKVEFLVSFYNNEISEKSEIFDDQFSVERPDGSNFTLKIRSTKLEDSAMYFCASSYRRANTGELFFGEGSRLTVL.

The chain carries TRBV20-1 and TRBJ2-7; 13 bases fit TRBD2. This CDR3 has 16 residues. Trimming removed 5 bases from V and 3 bases from J; junction bases left unmatched: 10. CDR1 is DFQATT and CDR2 is SNEGSKA in the germline V gene (reference sequence). CDR3 nucleotide sequence: TGCAGTGCTGCAAAAACCGGGACTAGCGGGGTCTACGAGCAGTACTTC. Translation gives CSAAKTGTSGVYEQYF.

This CDR3 reads CASRTGQGTISNQPQHF. The CDR3 bases are TGTGCCAGCAGAACCGGGCAGGGGACCATTAGCAATCAGCCCCAGCATTTT. The chain employs TRBV2 and TRBJ1-5; TRBD1 might be the D (6 bases). Germline V lookup: CDR1 SNHLY, CDR2 FYNNEI. CDR3 length: 17 amino acids. The V and J ends lost 6 bases and 0 bases respectively, with 18 bases between them.

Comments on this clonotype: This may be a read error, as it is one base from a much larger clone. J is TRBJ1-6 and V is TRBV11-1; the match to TRBD1 covers 8 bases. CDR1 SGHAT and CDR2 FQDESV come from the germline V gene (reference sequence). The CDR3 has 17 residues. The V segment lost 6 bases and the J segment 8 bases; nucleotides outside the gene matches: 15. Here the CDR3 DNA reads TGTGCCAGCAGTCTCCTGCCGGGACAGGCGGTTGATTCACCCCTCCACTTT. It translates to CASSLLPGQAVDSPLHF.

This clonotype has at least ten counts. This chain joins TRBV29-1 and TRBJ2-7, with 9 positions matching TRBD1. V dropped 2 bases and J dropped 6; count of bases not matched to a gene: 8. From germline, CDR1 is SQVTM and CDR2 ANQGSEA. This CDR3 is 14 amino acids long. Here the CDR3 DNA reads TGCAGCGTTGAACCCGGGGACAGGGTCGGCGAGCAGTACTTC. It encodes CSVEPGDRVGEQYF.

This clonotype was found many times. The rearrangement links TRBV24-1 to TRBJ1-6; TRBD1 is a possible D gene (6 bases). Germline V lookup: CDR1 KGHDR, CDR2 SFDVKD. V dropped 4 bases and J dropped 7 bases, with 10 bases sitting between them. CDR3 size: 14 residues. Here the CDR3 DNA reads TGTGCCACCAGTGAGCAGGGGTGGAATTCACCCCTCCACTTT. Translation gives CATSEQGWNSPLHF.

This clonotype appeared a few times. The chain has TRBV2 and TRBJ1-1; no clear D gene. The germline gives CDR1 SNHLY, CDR2 FYNNEI. V gave up 6 bases and J gave up 1 base, with 9 bases separating them. The CDR3 runs 13 residues. The CDR3 bases are TGTGCCAGCAGGGGGTACACGAACACTGAAGCTTTCTTT. It specifies CASRGYTNTEAFF. The full variable domain, in which reference TRBV2 and TRBJ1-1 provide the parts outside the CDR3, is EPEVTQTPSHQVTQMGQEVILRCVPISNHLYFYWYRQILGQKVEFLVSFYNNEISEKSEIFDDQFSVERPDGSNFTLKIRSTKLEDSAMYFCASRGYTNTEAFFGQGTRLTVV.

This clonotype was seen repeatedly, ten times or more. This chain uses TRBV24-1 with TRBJ1-1; 7 bases match TRBD1. The CDR3 has 15 residues. V lost 3 bases and J lost 4; bases outside the gene matches: 7. From germline, CDR1 is KGHDR and CDR2 SFDVKD. CDR3 residues: CATSDAKTGRTEAFF. The CDR3 DNA reads as TGTGCCACCAGTGATGCTAAGACAGGGCGCACTGAAGCTTTCTTT.

The rearrangement uses TRBV29-1 and TRBJ2-5; the match to TRBD2 covers 13 bases. CDR3 length equals 15 residues. After removal of 4 bases from V and 5 bases from J, the junction contained 7 bases not matched to a gene. CDR1 and CDR2 from the germline V gene are SQVTM and ANQGSEA. CDR3 nucleotide sequence: TGCAGCGTTGCACTAGCGGGAGGGCCGGGTGAGACCCAGTACTTC. It is translated as CSVALAGGPGETQYF.

The chain has TRBV7-8 and TRBJ1-1; 8 bases are shared with TRBD1. The V and J ends lost 5 bases and 3 bases, in that order; junction bases with no gene match: 5. CDR1 and CDR2 from the germline V gene are SGHVS and FQNEAQ. The CDR3 is 14 amino acids. Here the CDR3 DNA reads TGTGCCAGCAGCCCGGGACAGGAGGACACTGAAGCTTTCTTT. Residues: CASSPGQEDTEAFF.

The V gene is TRBV20-1, the J gene TRBJ1-2, with D possibly matching TRBD1 (5 bases). V was cut by 3 bases and J by 3 bases, with 11 bases left in between. The CDR3 covers 13 residues. The germline V gene has CDR1 DFQATT and CDR2 SNEGSKA (reference sequence). In DNA form, the CDR3 reads TGCAGTGCTAGGGCCGGGGGAGACTATGGCTACACCTTC. Its protein is CSARAGGDYGYTF.

Remarks on this clonotype: The junction shows a germline mismatch at one end, possibly a read error. The V call is TRBV12-3 or TRBV12-4, the J call TRBJ1-2; 9 positions match TRBD1. The CDR3 sequence is 13 residues long. CDR3: CVSSLGTGYGYTF. DNA for the CDR3: TGTGTCAGCAGTTTAGGGACAGGGTATGGCTACACCTTC.

The chain combines TRBV19 with TRBJ1-6; D is unclear. In germline, CDR1 is LNHDA, CDR2 SQIVND (reference sequence). The length of the CDR3 is 13 residues. V shed 3 bases and J shed 8 bases, with 8 bases lying between them. The CDR3 DNA reads TGTGCCAGTAGTATCGACGCGGATTCACCCCTCCACTTT. Protein product: CASSIDADSPLHF.

The table lists this clonotype with many counts. The V call is TRBV29-1, the J call TRBJ1-1; 12 bases line up with TRBD1. Germline CDR1 reads SQVTM; CDR2 reads ANQGSEA. The CDR3 is 15 residues long. Trimming cost V 0 bases and J 5 bases; bases outside gene matches: 4. The CDR3 sequence is CSVEEGTGGWTEAFF. Written as DNA, the CDR3 is TGCAGCGTTGAAGAGGGGACAGGGGGCTGGACTGAAGCTTTCTTT.

The chain is built from TRBV20-1 and TRBJ2-7; possibly TRBD1 for D (5 bases). This CDR3 spans 12 amino acids. V gave up 2 bases and J gave up 3 bases, with 8 bases separating them. Germline CDR1 DFQATT, CDR2 SNEGSKA (reference sequence). The CDR3 DNA reads TGCAGTGCTAGACTAGGACACTACGAGCAGTACTTC. It translates to CSARLGHYEQYF.

V gene TRBV24-1 combines with J gene TRBJ2-5, with D perhaps given as TRBD1 or TRBD2 (5 bases each). V was pared by 3 bases and J by 5 bases, with 18 bases between. Looked up from germline, CDR1 is KGHDR and CDR2 is SFDVKD. The CDR3 consists of 16 residues. The CDR3 DNA follows: TGTGCCACCAGTGATGGGGTGGCAGGGAGTGGGGAGACCCAGTACTTC. This codes for CATSDGVAGSGETQYF.

As concerns this clonotype: The junction and the germline gene differ at one end; a read error may be behind it. The chain employs TRBV12-3 or TRBV12-4 and TRBJ1-1; the D is unclear. The CDR3 spans 12 residues. The CDR3 loop reads CAISRLPTEAFF. The CDR3 nucleotides read TGTGCCATCAGTCGACTCCCCACTGAAGCTTTCTTT.

The sample holds many counts of this clonotype. The chain combines TRBV2 with TRBJ1-1; a possible D gene is TRBD1 (6 bases). V was cut by 0 bases and J by 4 bases, with 9 bases left in between. CDR3 length: 14 residues. The germline V gene encodes CDR1 SNHLY and CDR2 FYNNEI. The DNA of the CDR3 is TGTGCCAGCAGTGAAGCCAGGGGAGGCACTGAAGCTTTCTTT. Its translation: CASSEARGGTEAFF.

V usage is TRBV7-9 and J usage is TRBJ1-2, with 7 bases aligning to TRBD1. The CDR3 spans 13 residues. Germline V gene data show CDR1 as SEHNR and CDR2 as FQNEAQ (reference sequence). V dropped 5 bases and J dropped 7; count of bases not matched to a gene: 7. CDR3 residues: CASSIDRAGGYTF. In DNA form, the CDR3 reads TGTGCCAGCAGCATTGACAGGGCGGGTGGCTACACCTTC.

The rearrangement joins TRBV6-1 to TRBJ1-1; D is unclear. V dropped 6 bases and J dropped 0 bases, with 17 bases sitting between them. The CDR3 runs 16 residues. Germline V gene data show CDR1 as MNHNS and CDR2 as SASEGT. CDR3 DNA sequence: TGTGCCAGCAGCCCGGATTCAGGTTTCATGAACACTGAAGCTTTCTTT. Its translation: CASSPDSGFMNTEAFF.

The chain has TRBV7-8 and TRBJ2-5; maybe TRBD1 (6 bases). The germline V gene has CDR1 SGHVS and CDR2 FQNEAQ. V was cut by 5 bases and J by 3 bases, with 13 bases left in between. CDR3 size: 14 residues. The CDR3 loop is CASSLGHGEETQYF. As DNA, the CDR3 is TGTGCCAGCAGCCTGGGACACGGTGAAGAGACCCAGTACTTC.

The rearrangement links TRBV7-2 to TRBJ2-1; D is ambiguous. The CDR3 extends over 14 amino acids. Germline V CDR1 and CDR2: SGHTA, FQGNSA. Trimming removed 1 base from V and 6 bases from J, with 10 bases in between. The CDR3, as DNA: TGTGCCAGCAGCTTAGTCCCGACTGCCAATGAGCAGTTCTTC. Translating gives CASSLVPTANEQFF.

This clonotype was recorded at least ten times. CDR3 nucleotide sequence: TGTGCCAGCAGTGTTTTTGCGAACACCGGGGAGCTGTTTTTT. It encodes CASSVFANTGELFF. The V call is TRBV2, the J call TRBJ2-2, with D hard to call. V lost 4 bases and J 0 bases, leaving 6 bases between the germline ends. Per germline, CDR1 SNHLY and CDR2 FYNNEI. The CDR3 has 14 residues.